This TCR beta chain is from a study of cytomegalovirus exposure and HLA in healthy donors. The PCR had 60 Vbeta and 13 Jbeta primers. The table came from immunoSEQ multiplex PCR; TCRdb's copy has only in-frame clones and leaves some out. This sample has some 120,000 clones; around 80% occur once, and the top ten carry approximately 3.6%. The study, taken as a whole, reports: For most TCR sequences rarity was the rule, although some public TCRs occurred in many donors.

This clone was seen a single time. What it recognizes is unknown. This receptor was obtained from a man aged 25-45 years in good health and CMV-seronegative. The sample taken for sequencing was PBMCs.

CDR3 residues: CASSAPNRVEPQHF. CDR3 nucleotides: TGTGCCAGCAGTGCTCCCAACCGCGTGGAGCCCCAGCATTTT. This chain joins TRBV2 and TRBJ1-5; D unclear. Looked up from germline, CDR1 is SNHLY and CDR2 is FYNNEI. The length of the CDR3 is 14 residues. Trimming pared 4 bases from V and 8 bases from J, leaving 15 bases between. Supplemented by reference TRBV2 and TRBJ1-5, the full variable domain reads EPEVTQTPSHQVTQMGQEVILRCVPISNHLYFYWYRQILGQKVEFLVSFYNNEISEKSEIFDDQFSVERPDGSNFTLKIRSTKLEDSAMYFCASSAPNRVEPQHFGDGTRLSIL.